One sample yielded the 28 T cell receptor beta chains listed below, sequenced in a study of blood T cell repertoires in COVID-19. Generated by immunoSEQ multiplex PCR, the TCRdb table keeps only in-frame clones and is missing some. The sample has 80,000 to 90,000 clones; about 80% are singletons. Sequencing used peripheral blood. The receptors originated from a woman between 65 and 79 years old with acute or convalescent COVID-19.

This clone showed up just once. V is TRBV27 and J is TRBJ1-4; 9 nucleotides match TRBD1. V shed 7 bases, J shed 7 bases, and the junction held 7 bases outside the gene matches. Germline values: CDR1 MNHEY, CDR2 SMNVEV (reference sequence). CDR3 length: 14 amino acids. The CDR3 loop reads CASKASDRGEKLFF. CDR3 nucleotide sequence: TGTGCCAGCAAGGCGTCGGACAGGGGTGAAAAACTGTTTTTT.

Here the CDR3 DNA reads TGTGCCAGCAGCTTAGCCCAGGAACGGCAGGGTGGCGGCTACACCTTC. Its translation: CASSLAQERQGGGYTF. This chain uses TRBV11-2 with TRBJ1-2, with D perhaps matching TRBD1 (5 bases). Germline CDR1 is SGHAT and CDR2 is FQNNGV. The V gene lost 1 base and the J gene lost 8 bases, with 20 bases spanning the gap. The CDR3 has 16 amino acids.

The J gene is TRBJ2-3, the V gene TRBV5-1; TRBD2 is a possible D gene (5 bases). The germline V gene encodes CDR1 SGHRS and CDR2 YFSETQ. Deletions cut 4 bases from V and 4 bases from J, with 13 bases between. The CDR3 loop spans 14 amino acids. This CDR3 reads CASSALARADTQYF. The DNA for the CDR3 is TGCGCCAGCAGCGCCCTAGCTCGTGCAGATACGCAGTATTTT.

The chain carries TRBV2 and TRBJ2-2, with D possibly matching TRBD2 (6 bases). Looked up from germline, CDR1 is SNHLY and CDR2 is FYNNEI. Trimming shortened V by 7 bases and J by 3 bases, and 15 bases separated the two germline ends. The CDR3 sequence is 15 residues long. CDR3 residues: CASIYRDLYTGELFF. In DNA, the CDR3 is TGTGCCAGCATTTACCGGGACTTATACACCGGGGAGCTGTTTTTT.

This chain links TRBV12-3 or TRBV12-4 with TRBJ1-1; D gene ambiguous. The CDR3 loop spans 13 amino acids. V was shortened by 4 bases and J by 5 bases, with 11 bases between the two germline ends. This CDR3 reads CASSSFHGTEAFF. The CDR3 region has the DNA TGTGCCAGCAGTTCCTTTCACGGGACTGAAGCTTTCTTT.

The CDR3 loop reads CASSQDRTSGGAGADTQYF. The DNA of the CDR3 is TGCGCCAGCAGCCAAGATCGGACTAGCGGGGGGGCCGGGGCAGATACGCAGTATTTT. The chain joins TRBV4-1 to TRBJ2-3, with 15 positions matching TRBD2. Germline V CDR1 and CDR2: MGHRA, YSYEKL. J gave up 4 bases and V 0 bases, and 8 bases lay outside the gene matches. The CDR3 consists of 19 residues.

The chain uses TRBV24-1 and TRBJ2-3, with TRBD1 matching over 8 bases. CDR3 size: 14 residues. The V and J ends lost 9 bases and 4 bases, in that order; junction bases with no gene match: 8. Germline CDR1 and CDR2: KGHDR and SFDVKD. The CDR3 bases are TGTGCCACCGGTCCCAGGGGGCAATCAGATACGCAGTATTTT. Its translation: CATGPRGQSDTQYF.

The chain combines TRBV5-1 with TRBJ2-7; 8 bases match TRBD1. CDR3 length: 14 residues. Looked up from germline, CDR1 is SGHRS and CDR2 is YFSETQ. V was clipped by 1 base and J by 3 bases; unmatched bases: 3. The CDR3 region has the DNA TGCGCCAGCAGCTTGCAGGGGGCTTTCTACGAGCAGTACTTC. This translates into CASSLQGAFYEQYF.

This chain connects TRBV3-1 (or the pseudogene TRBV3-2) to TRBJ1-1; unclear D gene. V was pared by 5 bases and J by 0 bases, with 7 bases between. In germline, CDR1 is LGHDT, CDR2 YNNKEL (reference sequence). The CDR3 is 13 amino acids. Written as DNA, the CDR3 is TGTGCCAGCAGCTTCCAAATGAACACTGAAGCTTTCTTT. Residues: CASSFQMNTEAFF.

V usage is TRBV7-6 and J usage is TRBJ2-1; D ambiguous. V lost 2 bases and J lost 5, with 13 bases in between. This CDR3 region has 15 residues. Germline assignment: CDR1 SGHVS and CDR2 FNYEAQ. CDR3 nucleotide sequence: TGTGCCAGCAGCTTATCTCTGGAGTCCGACAATGAGCAGTTCTTC. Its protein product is CASSLSLESDNEQFF.

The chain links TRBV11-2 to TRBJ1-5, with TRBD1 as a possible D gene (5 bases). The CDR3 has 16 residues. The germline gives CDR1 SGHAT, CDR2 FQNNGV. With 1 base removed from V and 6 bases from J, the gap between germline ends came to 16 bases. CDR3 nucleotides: TGTGCCAGCAGCTTAGTGCGGGGCAGAACGGGTCAGCCCCAGCATTTT. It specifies CASSLVRGRTGQPQHF. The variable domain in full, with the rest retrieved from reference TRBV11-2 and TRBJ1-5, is EAGVAQSPRYKIIEKRQSVAFWCNPISGHATLYWYQQILGQGPKLLIQFQNNGVVDDSQLPKDRFSAERLKGVDSTLKIQPAKLEDSAVYLCASSLVRGRTGQPQHFGDGTRLSIL.

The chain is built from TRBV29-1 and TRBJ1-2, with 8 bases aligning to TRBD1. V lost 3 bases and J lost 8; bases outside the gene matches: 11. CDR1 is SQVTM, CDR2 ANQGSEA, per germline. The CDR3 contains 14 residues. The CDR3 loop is CSVDDPGQGDGYTF. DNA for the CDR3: TGCAGCGTTGACGACCCTGGACAGGGTGACGGCTACACCTTC.

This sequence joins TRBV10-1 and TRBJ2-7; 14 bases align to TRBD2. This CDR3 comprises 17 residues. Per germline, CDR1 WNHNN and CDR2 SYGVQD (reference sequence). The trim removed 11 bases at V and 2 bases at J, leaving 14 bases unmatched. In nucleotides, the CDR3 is TGCGCCGGGCTTTGGAGGACTAGCGGGGGGAATACCTACGAGCAGTACTTC. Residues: CAGLWRTSGGNTYEQYF.

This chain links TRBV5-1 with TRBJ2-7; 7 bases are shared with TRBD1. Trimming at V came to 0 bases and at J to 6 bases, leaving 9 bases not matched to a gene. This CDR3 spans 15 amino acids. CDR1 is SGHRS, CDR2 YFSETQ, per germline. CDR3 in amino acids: CASSLGAGGPLEQYF. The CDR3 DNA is TGCGCCAGCAGCTTGGGGGCAGGGGGTCCCCTCGAGCAGTACTTC.

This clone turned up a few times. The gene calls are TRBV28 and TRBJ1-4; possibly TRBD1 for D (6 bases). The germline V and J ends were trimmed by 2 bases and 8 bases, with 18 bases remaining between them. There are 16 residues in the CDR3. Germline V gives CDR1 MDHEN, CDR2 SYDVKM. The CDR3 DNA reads TGTGCCAGCAGTTTAGGGGCTACAGGGTTGGGGGAAAAACTGTTTTTT. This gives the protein CASSLGATGLGEKLFF.

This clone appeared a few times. The CDR3 sequence: CASSPTGSSYNSPLHF. The CDR3 DNA is TGTGCCAGCTCACCAACAGGGAGCTCCTATAATTCACCCCTCCACTTT. V is TRBV18 and J is TRBJ1-6; TRBD1 is a possible D gene (6 bases). Germline assignment: CDR1 KGHSH and CDR2 LQKENI. The V end was cut by 2 bases, the J end by 0 bases, with 8 bases between. CDR3 length equals 16 residues.

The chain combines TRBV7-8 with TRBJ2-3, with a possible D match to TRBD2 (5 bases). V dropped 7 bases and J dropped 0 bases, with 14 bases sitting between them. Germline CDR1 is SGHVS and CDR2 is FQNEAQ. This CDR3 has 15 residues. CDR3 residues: CASTPKEGSTDTQYF. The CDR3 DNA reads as TGTGCCAGCACTCCGAAAGAGGGCAGCACAGATACGCAGTATTTT.

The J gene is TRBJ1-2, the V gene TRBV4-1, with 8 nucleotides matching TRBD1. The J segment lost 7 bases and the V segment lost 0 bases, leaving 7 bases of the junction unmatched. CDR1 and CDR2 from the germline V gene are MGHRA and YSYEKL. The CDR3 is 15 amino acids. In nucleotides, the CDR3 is TGCGCCAGCAGCCAAGATCCAGGGGGCTGGAGTGGCTACACCTTC. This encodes CASSQDPGGWSGYTF.

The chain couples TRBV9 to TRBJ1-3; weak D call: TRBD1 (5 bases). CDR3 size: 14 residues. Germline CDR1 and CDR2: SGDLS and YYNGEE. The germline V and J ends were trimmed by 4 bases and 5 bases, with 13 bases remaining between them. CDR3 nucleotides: TGTGCCAGCAGCCCCGGCCGGGGGAGAAACACCATATATTTT. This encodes CASSPGRGRNTIYF.

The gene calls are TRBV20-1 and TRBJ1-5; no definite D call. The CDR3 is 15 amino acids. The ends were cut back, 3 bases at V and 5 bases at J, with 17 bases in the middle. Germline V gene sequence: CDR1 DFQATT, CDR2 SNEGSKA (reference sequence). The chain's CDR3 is CSASSSAAAYQPQHF. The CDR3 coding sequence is TGCAGTGCTAGTAGTAGTGCGGCGGCGTATCAGCCCCAGCATTTT.

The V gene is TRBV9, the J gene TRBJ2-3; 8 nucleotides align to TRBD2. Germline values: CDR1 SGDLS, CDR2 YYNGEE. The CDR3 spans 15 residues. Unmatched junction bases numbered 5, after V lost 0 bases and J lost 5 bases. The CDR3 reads CASSVAPGGGDTQYF. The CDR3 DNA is TGTGCCAGCAGCGTAGCCCCGGGGGGGGGAGATACGCAGTATTTT. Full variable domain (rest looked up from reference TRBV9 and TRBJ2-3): DSGVTQTPKHLITATGQRVTLRCSPRSGDLSVYWYQQSLDQGLQFLIQYYNGEERAKGNILERFSAQQFPDLHSELNLSSLELGDSALYFCASSVAPGGGDTQYFGPGTRLTVL.

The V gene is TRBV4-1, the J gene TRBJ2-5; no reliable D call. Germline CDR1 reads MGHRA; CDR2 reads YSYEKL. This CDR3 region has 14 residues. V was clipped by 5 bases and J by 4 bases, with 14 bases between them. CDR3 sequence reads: CASSSFYLSETQYF. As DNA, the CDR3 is TGCGCCAGCAGCTCCTTCTACTTGTCAGAGACCCAGTACTTC.

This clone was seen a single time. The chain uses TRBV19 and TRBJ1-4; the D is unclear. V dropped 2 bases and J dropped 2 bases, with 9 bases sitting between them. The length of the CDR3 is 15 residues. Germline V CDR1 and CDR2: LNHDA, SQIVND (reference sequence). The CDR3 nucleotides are TGTGCCAGTAGTATAATTGGGCGCACTAATGAAAAACTGTTTTTT. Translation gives CASSIIGRTNEKLFF.

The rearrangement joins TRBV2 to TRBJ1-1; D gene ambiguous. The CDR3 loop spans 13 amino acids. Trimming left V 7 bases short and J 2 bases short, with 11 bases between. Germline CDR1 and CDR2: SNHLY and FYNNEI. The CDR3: CASKRRVNTEAFF. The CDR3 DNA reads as TGTGCCAGCAAACGGAGAGTCAACACTGAAGCTTTCTTT.

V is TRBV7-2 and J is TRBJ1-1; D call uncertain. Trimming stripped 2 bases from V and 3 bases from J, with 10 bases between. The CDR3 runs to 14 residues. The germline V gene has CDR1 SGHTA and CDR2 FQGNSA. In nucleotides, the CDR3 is TGTGCCAGCAGCTTATATGTCCCGTACACTGAAGCTTTCTTT. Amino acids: CASSLYVPYTEAFF. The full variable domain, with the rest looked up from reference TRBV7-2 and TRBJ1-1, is GAGVSQSPSNKVTEKGKDVELRCDPISGHTALYWYRQSLGQGLEFLIYFQGNSAPDKSGLPSDRFSAERTGGSVSTLTIQRTQQEDSAVYLCASSLYVPYTEAFFGQGTRLTVV.

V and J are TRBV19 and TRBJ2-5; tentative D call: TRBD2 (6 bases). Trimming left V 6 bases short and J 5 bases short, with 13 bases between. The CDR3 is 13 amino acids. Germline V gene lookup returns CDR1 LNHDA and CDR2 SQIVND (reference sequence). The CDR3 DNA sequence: TGTGCCAGTAGGTCGGGGGTCGGTGAGACCCAGTACTTC. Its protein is CASRSGVGETQYF.

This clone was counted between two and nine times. CDR3 coding DNA: TGCGCCAGCAGCTCAACTAGCGGCTCCTACGAGCAGTACTTC. It yields the protein CASSSTSGSYEQYF. The chain joins TRBV5-1 to TRBJ2-7, with 8 positions matching TRBD2. CDR1 is SGHRS and CDR2 is YFSETQ in the germline V gene. V was clipped by 3 bases and J by 0 bases; unmatched bases: 2. The CDR3 runs to 14 residues.

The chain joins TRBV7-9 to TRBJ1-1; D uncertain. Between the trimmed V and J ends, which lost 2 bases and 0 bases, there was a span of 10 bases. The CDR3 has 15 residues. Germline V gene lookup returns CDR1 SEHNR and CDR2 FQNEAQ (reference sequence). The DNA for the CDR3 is TGTGCCAGCAGCTTATTCGATGGGCTGAACACTGAAGCTTTCTTT. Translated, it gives CASSLFDGLNTEAFF.